The 19 T cell receptor beta chains reported below all come from one sample, sequenced in a study of shared clonotypes between healthy human individuals. Generated by immunoSEQ multiplex PCR, the TCRdb table keeps only in-frame clones and is missing some. The table has 2 million to 2.5 million clones, around 92% seen once. The source material was naive CD4+ T cells from PBMCs. The subset here: CD45RA+ positively selected. These receptors all come from a man between 18 and 29 years old in good health. Some clones in this sample may be carry-over from other donors' samples.

This chain connects TRBV5-1 to TRBJ2-3, with D perhaps matching TRBD2 (6 bases). Trimming left V 4 bases short and J 1 base short, with 10 bases between. Germline loops: CDR1 SGHRS, CDR2 YFSETQ. The length of the CDR3 is 14 residues. CDR3 sequence (DNA): TGCGCCAGCAGCCCGGGACTGCGCACAGATACGCAGTATTTT. This translates into CASSPGLRTDTQYF.

The chain employs TRBV29-1 and TRBJ2-5; 7 nucleotides agree with TRBD2. The length of the CDR3 is 15 residues. From germline, CDR1 is SQVTM and CDR2 ANQGSEA. The V and J ends lost 3 bases and 5 bases, in that order; junction bases with no gene match: 12. The CDR3 bases are TGCAGCGTTGAGACGAGTCGCGGGAGAGGGGAGACCCAGTACTTC. This codes for CSVETSRGRGETQYF.

V gene TRBV7-2 combines with J gene TRBJ2-1; TRBD2 matches at 9 bases. Trimming took 4 bases from V and 3 from J; bases not matched to a gene: 10. Germline V lookup: CDR1 SGHTA, CDR2 FQGNSA. The CDR3 has 17 residues. The CDR3 spells CASSSRPAGGFYNEQFF. In DNA, the CDR3 is TGTGCCAGCAGCTCCCGTCCGGCGGGAGGGTTCTACAATGAGCAGTTCTTC.

J is TRBJ2-1 and V is TRBV25-1, with D perhaps matching TRBD2 (5 bases). From germline, CDR1 is MGHDK and CDR2 SYGVNS. Trimming left V 2 bases short and J 7 bases short, with 15 bases between. The CDR3 totals 15 residues. Here the CDR3 DNA reads TGTGCCAGCAGTGAACCGGGGAAAGGTAGGAATGAGCAGTTCTTC. Translating it yields CASSEPGKGRNEQFF.

The V gene is TRBV19, the J gene TRBJ2-7; TRBD1 matches 7 bases. Trimming cost V 8 bases and J 2 bases; bases outside gene matches: 9. CDR3 length: 14 amino acids. Germline assignment: CDR1 LNHDA and CDR2 SQIVND (reference sequence). The chain's CDR3 is CASGPGTDTYEQYF. The DNA for the CDR3 is TGTGCCAGTGGTCCAGGGACAGATACCTACGAGCAGTACTTC.

The V gene is TRBV27, the J gene TRBJ2-5, with 7 bases lining up with TRBD1. Germline CDR1 MNHEY, CDR2 SMNVEV (reference sequence). The CDR3 sequence is 14 residues long. Germline trimming cut 8 bases from V and 1 base from J; bases unmatched to any gene: 7. The CDR3 nucleotides read TGTGCCAGCCGTAAGGACAGGACCCAAGAGACCCAGTACTTC. This encodes CASRKDRTQETQYF.

This clone was recorded once. The chain is built from TRBV5-1 and TRBJ1-1, with a possible D match to TRBD1 (6 bases). This CDR3 comprises 15 residues. V lost 6 bases and J lost 3, with 18 bases in between. Per germline, CDR1 SGHRS and CDR2 YFSETQ. CDR3 amino acids: CASTLRWGADTEAFF. In DNA form, the CDR3 reads TGCGCCAGCACCCTTCGCTGGGGGGCTGACACTGAAGCTTTCTTT.

The rearrangement joins TRBV5-1 to TRBJ2-2; 7 bases align to TRBD1. Germline-derived CDR1 and CDR2 are SGHRS and YFSETQ. This CDR3 region has 16 residues. The V gene end was trimmed by 1 base and the J gene end by 3 bases; junction bases not matched to a gene: 6. The CDR3 here is CASSLRGLGDTGELFF. The CDR3 region has the DNA TGCGCCAGCAGCTTGAGGGGGCTTGGCGACACCGGGGAGCTGTTTTTT.

The rearrangement uses TRBV18 and TRBJ2-1; TRBD2 might be the D (6 bases). The V end lost 2 bases, the J end lost 9 bases, and 17 bases lay between the germline ends. This CDR3 comprises 15 residues. Per the germline V gene, CDR1 is KGHSH and CDR2 is LQKENI. The CDR3 DNA is TGTGCCAGCTCACCAGGAACGGGGAATAGCGGTGAGCAGTTCTTC. This gives the protein CASSPGTGNSGEQFF.

The chain couples TRBV15 to TRBJ2-1; weak D call: TRBD1 (6 bases). CDR1 is LNHNV and CDR2 is YYDKDF in the germline V gene (reference sequence). V was shortened by 3 bases and J by 2 bases, with 11 bases between the two germline ends. CDR3 length: 15 residues. The CDR3 spells CATSRRTEPYNEQFF. CDR3 coding DNA: TGTGCCACCAGCAGGAGGACAGAGCCCTACAATGAGCAGTTCTTC. Full variable domain (missing parts from reference TRBV15 and TRBJ2-1): DAMVIQNPRYQVTQFGKPVTLSCSQTLNHNVMYWYQQKSSQAPKLLFHYYDKDFNNEADTPDNFQSRRPNTSFCFLDIRSPGLGDTAMYLCATSRRTEPYNEQFFGPGTRLTVL.

The genes are TRBV10-3 and TRBJ2-7; 8 bases fit TRBD1. This CDR3 contains 14 residues. Per germline, CDR1 ENHRY and CDR2 SYGVKD. V was pared by 3 bases and J by 5 bases, with 6 bases of the junction left unmatched. The CDR3 sequence: CAISDPGGFNEQYF. The CDR3 nucleotides read TGTGCCATCAGTGACCCAGGGGGCTTCAACGAGCAGTACTTC.

CDR3 in amino acids: CASSQLGGSNEQFF. The CDR3 nucleotides read TGCGCCAGCAGCCAGCTTGGGGGGAGCAATGAGCAGTTCTTC. The V gene is TRBV4-1, the J gene TRBJ2-1; D may be TRBD2 (6 bases). The CDR3 is made up of 14 amino acids. Between the trimmed V and J ends, which lost 3 bases and 6 bases, there was a span of 12 bases. Germline V lookup: CDR1 MGHRA, CDR2 YSYEKL.

The chain couples TRBV11-2 to TRBJ2-3, with TRBD2 matching over 10 bases. The germline V gene encodes CDR1 SGHAT and CDR2 FQNNGV. The CDR3 sequence is 16 residues long. V shed 5 bases and J 5 bases; nucleotides not matched to a gene: 10. CDR3 nucleotides: TGTGCCAGCAGCCCACCTAGCGGGAGAATTGGAGATACGCAGTATTTT. Amino acid sequence: CASSPPSGRIGDTQYF.

This clone was seen just once. The CDR3 spells CASSLGGQGDGYGYTF. CDR3 bases: TGCGCCAGCAGCTTGGGGGGACAGGGAGACGGCTATGGCTACACCTTC. The gene calls are TRBV5-1 and TRBJ1-2; TRBD1 matches 9 bases. This CDR3 has 16 amino acids. Trimming cost V 0 bases and J 4 bases; bases outside gene matches: 7. The germline V gene has CDR1 SGHRS and CDR2 YFSETQ.

The chain combines TRBV9 with TRBJ2-1; D might be TRBD2 (5 bases). Germline CDR1 reads SGDLS; CDR2 reads YYNGEE. The V and J ends lost 7 bases and 5 bases respectively, with 13 bases between them. The CDR3 totals 13 residues. This CDR3 reads CASAPAEHNEQFF. The CDR3 DNA reads TGTGCCAGCGCCCCAGCGGAACACAATGAGCAGTTCTTC.

The rearrangement uses TRBV10-2 and TRBJ1-2, with TRBD1 matching over 7 bases. Germline values: CDR1 WSHSY, CDR2 SAAADI. CDR3 length equals 14 residues. V gave up 5 bases and J gave up 6 bases; unmatched junction bases: 9. CDR3 protein: CASSRGQISDGYTF. In DNA form, the CDR3 reads TGCGCCAGCAGTCGGGGACAGATTTCCGATGGCTACACCTTC.

The V call is TRBV5-5, the J call TRBJ1-2, with TRBD1 identical over 7 bases. CDR3 length: 17 amino acids. Germline lookup yields CDR1 SGHKS and CDR2 YYEKEE (reference sequence). After removal of 3 bases from V and 3 bases from J, the junction contained 14 bases not matched to a gene. The CDR3 bases are TGTGCCAGCAGCTCCTCTCCGACAAGACAGGGAGACTATGGCTACACCTTC. Translated: CASSSSPTRQGDYGYTF.

The chain uses TRBV2 and TRBJ2-1, with 9 bases aligning to TRBD2. V shed 6 bases, J shed 9 bases, and the junction held 6 bases outside the gene matches. CDR3 size: 13 residues. Germline V gives CDR1 SNHLY, CDR2 FYNNEI. The CDR3 spells CASRPAGGVEQFF. The CDR3 DNA reads as TGTGCCAGCAGGCCGGCGGGAGGGGTTGAGCAGTTCTTC.

The V and J genes are TRBV2 and TRBJ1-5; TRBD1 might be the D (5 bases). CDR1 SNHLY and CDR2 FYNNEI come from the germline V gene. V gave up 5 bases and J gave up 4 bases, with 12 bases separating them. This CDR3 spans 14 amino acids. CDR3 region: CASSPGRINQPQHF. CDR3 sequence (DNA): TGTGCCAGCAGTCCGGGACGGATTAATCAGCCCCAGCATTTT.